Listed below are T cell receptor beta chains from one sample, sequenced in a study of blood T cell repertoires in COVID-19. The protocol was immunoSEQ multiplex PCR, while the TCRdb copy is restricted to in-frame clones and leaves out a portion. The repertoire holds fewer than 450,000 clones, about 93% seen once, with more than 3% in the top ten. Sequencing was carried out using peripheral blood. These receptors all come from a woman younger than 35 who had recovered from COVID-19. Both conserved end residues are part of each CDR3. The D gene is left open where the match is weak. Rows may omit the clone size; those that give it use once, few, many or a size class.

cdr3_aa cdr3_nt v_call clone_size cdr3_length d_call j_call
CASSMAGQGNIQYF TGTGCCAGTAGTATGGCTGGACAGGGCAACATTCAGTACTTC TRBV19 - 14 TRBD1 TRBJ2-4
CASSLRAGGRDTQYF TGTGCCAGCAGCTTACGTGCGGGAGGGCGTGATACGCAGTATTTT TRBV7-2 - 15 TRBD2 TRBJ2-3
CASSYYRGLAGLHTQYF TGTGCCAGCAGTTACTACCGGGGACTAGCGGGACTACATACGCAGTATTTT TRBV6-2/TRBV6-3 - 17 TRBD2 TRBJ2-3
CASSYSGEVNYGYTF TGTGCCAGCAGTTACTCGGGGGAGGTAAACTATGGCTACACCTTC TRBV6-5 - 15 - TRBJ1-2
CASTGADTDTQYF TGTGCCAGTACAGGGGCGGATACAGATACGCAGTATTTT TRBV2 - 13 TRBD1 TRBJ2-3
CSVDPRGEDYGYTF TGCAGCGTCGACCCCAGGGGAGAAGACTATGGCTACACCTTC TRBV29-1 - 14 - TRBJ1-2
CASSMGRGELANEQFF TGTGCCAGTAGTATGGGGAGGGGTGAACTAGCCAATGAGCAGTTCTTC TRBV19 - 16 TRBD2 TRBJ2-1
CASSQRGTFNEQFF TGTGCCAGTAGTCAACGGGGGACTTTTAATGAGCAGTTCTTC TRBV19 once 14 - TRBJ2-1
CASSLRGLAGRWNEQFF TGTGCCAGCAGTTTAAGAGGACTAGCGGGACGCTGGAATGAGCAGTTCTTC TRBV27 - 17 TRBD2 TRBJ2-1
CASSPGTNTGELFF TGCGCCAGCAGCCCCGGGACAAACACCGGGGAGCTGTTTTTT TRBV5-1 - 14 - TRBJ2-2
CASSYGGTSDFYNEQFF TGTGCCAGCAGTTACGGCGGGACTAGCGATTTCTACAATGAGCAGTTCTTC TRBV6-2/TRBV6-3 - 17 TRBD2 TRBJ2-1
CASSESWGVGGTDTQYF TGTGCCAGCAGTGAAAGTTGGGGGGTTGGGGGCACAGATACGCAGTATTTT TRBV25-1 - 17 - TRBJ2-3
CASSPPTGGRNEQFF TGTGCCAGCTCACCACCGACAGGGGGCAGGAATGAGCAGTTCTTC TRBV18 - 15 TRBD1 TRBJ2-1
CASSVGGAADTQYF TGTGCCAGCAGCGTTGGGGGGGCCGCAGATACGCAGTATTTT TRBV9 - 14 - TRBJ2-3
CASSSGFQPQHF TGTGCCAGCAGTTCAGGGTTCCAGCCCCAGCATTTT TRBV6-2/TRBV6-3 few 12 - TRBJ1-5
CASSPPPEGTDTQYF TGTGCCAGCTCACCCCCGCCCGAGGGCACAGATACGCAGTATTTT TRBV18 - 15 - TRBJ2-3
CASRQTGGDLSYTF TGTGCCAGCAGACAGACAGGGGGAGACCTAAGCTACACCTTC TRBV6-5 few 14 TRBD1 TRBJ1-2
CASSELAGKFYNEQFF TGTGCCAGCAGCGAACTAGCGGGGAAATTCTACAATGAGCAGTTCTTC TRBV9 - 16 TRBD2 TRBJ2-1
CASSLAAGGAGNEQFF TGTGCCAGCAGCTTAGCGGCGGGAGGGGCTGGGAATGAGCAGTTCTTC TRBV11-2 - 16 TRBD2 TRBJ2-1
CATSGSDRGSNQPQHF TGTGCCACCAGTGGGTCGGACAGGGGTAGCAATCAGCCCCAGCATTTT TRBV24-1 - 16 TRBD1 TRBJ1-5
CSAKQGIGNQPQHF TGCAGCGCCAAACAGGGAATCGGGAATCAGCCCCAGCATTTT TRBV29-1 once 14 - TRBJ1-5
CASSPWGVGNQPQHF TGTGCCAGCAGCCCCTGGGGGGTTGGTAATCAGCCCCAGCATTTT TRBV6-5 - 15 - TRBJ1-5
CASSEAGQGSWYEQFF TGTGCCAGTAGTGAGGCCGGACAGGGGAGCTGGTATGAGCAGTTCTTC TRBV19 - 16 TRBD1 TRBJ2-1
CASSQPGQGPADTQYF TGTGCCAGCAGCCAACCTGGACAGGGCCCCGCCGATACGCAGTATTTT TRBV5-4 - 16 TRBD1 TRBJ2-3
CASSKEGSSGANVLTF TGTGCCAGCAGTAAGGAGGGAAGCTCTGGGGCCAACGTCCTGACTTTC TRBV25-1 - 16 - TRBJ2-6
CASSSYRGQGAQETQYF TGTGCCAGCAGCTCTTACCGGGGACAGGGGGCTCAAGAGACCCAGTACTTC TRBV7-9 - 17 TRBD1 TRBJ2-5
CASSPPGGLGYTEAFF TGTGCCAGCAGCCCCCCCGGCGGGCTGGGATACACTGAAGCTTTCTTT TRBV9 once 16 - TRBJ1-1
CASSQNNYGYTF TGTGCCAGCAGTCAAAATAACTATGGCTACACCTTC TRBV6-2/TRBV6-3 - 12 - TRBJ1-2
CASSLNNPVYGYTF TGTGCCAGCAGTTTGAATAATCCAGTATATGGCTACACCTTC TRBV27 - 14 - TRBJ1-2
CASSLRESTDTQYF TGTGCCAGCAGCTTAAGGGAGAGCACAGATACGCAGTATTTT TRBV5-4 - 14 - TRBJ2-3